This TCR beta chain was profiled in a study of shared clonotypes between healthy human individuals. Profiling relied on immunoSEQ multiplex PCR, and the TCRdb table lists in-frame clones only, not all of them. This table holds around 600,000 clones, 95% to 98% found once. CDR1 is SGHDT and CDR2 is YYEEEE in the germline V gene. The V end was cut by 0 bases, the J end by 1 base, with 8 bases between. The CDR3 has 14 residues. CD45RO-negative cells were positively selected for CCR7, leaving out terminally differentiated effector memory CD45RA+ cells. The sequence was obtained from a man younger than 45 in good health. The chain couples TRBV5-6 to TRBJ2-7; no clear D. Sequenced material: naive CD8+ T cells sorted from blood. CDR3 amino acids: CASSLEGRSYEQYF. In DNA, the CDR3 is TGTGCCAGCAGCTTGGAGGGCAGGTCCTACGAGCAGTACTTC.